This passage covers 9 T cell receptor beta chains from one sample sequenced in a study of T cell repertoires in cytomegalovirus infection. Their antigen targets remain unknown. TCRdb independently ran MiXCR on the reads; one entry per CDR3 protein. The sample comprises about half a million distinct CDR3 sequences, roughly a third of which are singletons, and roughly a sixth rests with the top ten. Specimen: cultured PBMCs, collected from culture after CMV antigen stimulation. The receptor set was obtained from a human donor in good health (CMV status not recorded). Some clones in this sample may be carry-over from other donors' samples.

This clonotype was found many times. The chain is built from TRBV10-3 and TRBJ1-1, with D perhaps TRBD1 (5 bases). V was cut by 9 bases and J by 0 bases, with 11 bases left in between. Per the germline V gene, CDR1 is ENHRY and CDR2 is SYGVKD. The CDR3 is made up of 13 amino acids. In DNA form, the CDR3 reads TGTGCCATAGGCAGGGTCATGAACACTGAAGCTTTCTTT. Translated: CAIGRVMNTEAFF.

This clonotype showed up just a few times. This chain joins TRBV27 and TRBJ1-3; D is unresolved. V was pared by 5 bases and J by 0 bases, with 11 bases between. Germline assignment: CDR1 MNHEY and CDR2 SMNVEV (reference sequence). This CDR3 is 15 amino acids long. CDR3 protein: CASSQDGGSGNTIYF. The CDR3 DNA reads as TGTGCCAGCAGTCAAGACGGCGGCTCTGGAAACACCATATATTTT.

This clonotype was detected a few times. The chain couples TRBV7-6 to TRBJ2-3; no clear D. Germline CDR1 SGHVS, CDR2 FNYEAQ. The CDR3 extends over 15 amino acids. Trimming removed 5 bases from V and 0 bases from J, with 12 bases in between. The CDR3 DNA is TGTGCCAGCAGCGTAGGAGACTCTAGCACAGATACGCAGTATTTT. Protein product: CASSVGDSSTDTQYF.

A note on this clonotype: The junction departs from the called germline gene at one end, perhaps through a read error. This sequence joins TRBV11-1 and TRBJ2-7; either TRBD1 or TRBD2 may fit D (6 bases each). The germline CDR1 and CDR2 sequences are SGHAT and FQDESV (reference sequence). The CDR3 is made up of 15 amino acids. DNA for the CDR3: TGTGCCAGCAGCACCCCGTCGGGGGCTTCCTACGATCAGTACTTC. This gives the protein CASSTPSGASYDQYF.

V and J are TRBV7-6 and TRBJ2-5; D gene unclear. The CDR3 has 14 amino acids. Germline CDR1 reads SGHVS; CDR2 reads FNYEAQ. The ends were cut back, 1 base at V and 7 bases at J, with 13 bases in the middle. DNA for the CDR3: TGTGCCAGCAGCTTAGTACCTGGGAAGAGGACCCAGTACTTC. Translation gives CASSLVPGKRTQYF. Variable domain in full (rest from reference TRBV7-6 and TRBJ2-5): GAGVSQSPRYKVTKRGQDVALRCDPISGHVSLYWYRQALGQGPEFLTYFNYEAQQDKSGLPNDRFSAERPEGSISTLTIQRTEQRDSAMYRCASSLVPGKRTQYFGPGTRLLVL.

The chain joins TRBV24-1 to TRBJ2-5; 8 nucleotides align to TRBD1. The V gene's germline CDR1 is KGHDR and CDR2 SFDVKD. The V gene end was trimmed by 3 bases and the J gene end by 1 base; junction bases not matched to a gene: 0. The CDR3 is made up of 14 amino acids. CDR3 nucleotide sequence: TGTGCCACCAGTGATGGGACAGGCCAAGAGACCCAGTACTTC. Translated: CATSDGTGQETQYF.

This clonotype has more than one count but fewer than ten. DNA for the CDR3: TGTGCCAGCAGAGTGACCGCTGGCGAGCAGTTCTTC. This codes for CASRVTAGEQFF. J is TRBJ2-1 and V is TRBV2; D is undetermined. V lost 6 bases to trimming and J lost 10 bases, with 13 bases between them. Germline V gene data show CDR1 as SNHLY and CDR2 as FYNNEI. This CDR3 spans 12 amino acids.

The genes are TRBV28 and TRBJ2-1; D remains ambiguous. Germline-derived CDR1 and CDR2 are MDHEN and SYDVKM. The length of the CDR3 is 11 residues. Deletions cut 8 bases from V and 9 bases from J, with 11 bases between. The CDR3: CASDYLGEQFF. The CDR3 DNA sequence: TGTGCCAGCGATTATTTGGGTGAGCAGTTCTTC.

The sample holds a few counts of this clonotype. The chain recombines TRBV6-2 or TRBV6-3 with TRBJ1-1; 8 positions match TRBD1. Germline CDR1 MNHEY, CDR2 SVGEGT. Unmatched junction bases numbered 8, after V lost 5 bases and J lost 3 bases. The CDR3 spans 15 residues. The CDR3: CASSTRGRGDTEAFF. As DNA, the CDR3 is TGTGCCAGCAGTACCAGGGGGCGCGGGGACACTGAAGCTTTCTTT.